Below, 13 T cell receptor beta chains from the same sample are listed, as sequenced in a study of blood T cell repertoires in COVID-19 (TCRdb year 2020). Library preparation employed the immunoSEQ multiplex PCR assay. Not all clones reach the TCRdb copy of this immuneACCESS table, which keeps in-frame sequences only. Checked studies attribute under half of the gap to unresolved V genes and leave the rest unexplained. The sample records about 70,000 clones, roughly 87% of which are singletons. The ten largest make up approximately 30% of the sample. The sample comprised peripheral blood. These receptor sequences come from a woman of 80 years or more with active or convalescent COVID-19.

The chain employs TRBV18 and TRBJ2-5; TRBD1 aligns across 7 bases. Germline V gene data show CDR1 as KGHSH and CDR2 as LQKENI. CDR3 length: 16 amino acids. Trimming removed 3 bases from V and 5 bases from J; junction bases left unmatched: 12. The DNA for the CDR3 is TGTGCCAGCTCACCCGGGTTGAGGGGGCGTTCGGAGACCCAGTACTTC. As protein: CASSPGLRGRSETQYF. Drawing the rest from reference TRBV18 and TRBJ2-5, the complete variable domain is NAGVMQNPRHLVRRRGQEARLRCSPMKGHSHVYWYRQLPEEGLKFMVYLQKENIIDESGMPKERFSAEFPKEGPSILRIQQVVRGDSAAYFCASSPGLRGRSETQYFGPGTRLLVL.

The CDR3 nucleotides read TGTGCCACCAGCAGAGATGTAACAGGGGGCGTCTATGGCTACACCTTC. Residues: CATSRDVTGGVYGYTF. The rearrangement links TRBV15 to TRBJ1-2; 9 bases agree with TRBD1. The CDR3 totals 16 residues. Germline CDR1 LNHNV, CDR2 YYDKDF (reference sequence). Losses at the gene ends were 0 bases for V and 4 bases for J; bases not matched to a gene: 6.

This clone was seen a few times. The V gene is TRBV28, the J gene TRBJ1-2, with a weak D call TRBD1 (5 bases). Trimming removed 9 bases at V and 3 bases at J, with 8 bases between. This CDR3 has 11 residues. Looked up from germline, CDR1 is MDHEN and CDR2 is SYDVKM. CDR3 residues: CASEGDYGYTF. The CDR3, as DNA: TGTGCCAGTGAAGGGGACTATGGCTACACCTTC.

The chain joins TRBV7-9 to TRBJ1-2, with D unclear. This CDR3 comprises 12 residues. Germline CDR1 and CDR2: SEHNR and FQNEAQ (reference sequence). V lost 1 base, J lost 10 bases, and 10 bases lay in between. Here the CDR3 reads CASSLEEGPYTF. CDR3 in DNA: TGTGCCAGCAGCTTAGAGGAGGGCCCCTACACCTTC.

The CDR3 loop is CARYRAGTEAFF. The CDR3 bases are TGTGCCCGGTACAGGGCCGGCACTGAAGCTTTCTTT. The J gene is TRBJ1-1, the V gene TRBV30; perhaps TRBD1 as D (6 bases). The V gene lost 8 bases and the J gene lost 4 bases, with 14 bases spanning the gap. CDR1 and CDR2 from the germline V gene are GTSNPN and SVGIG (reference sequence). The CDR3 runs to 12 residues.

CDR3 in DNA: TGTGCCAGCAGCACGGGACAACCGAACACTGAAGCTTTCTTT. This sequence encodes CASSTGQPNTEAFF. The V gene is TRBV28, the J gene TRBJ1-1; weak D call: TRBD1 (6 bases). The CDR3 has 14 residues. V dropped 6 bases and J dropped 1 base, with 12 bases sitting between them. Germline CDR1 MDHEN, CDR2 SYDVKM.

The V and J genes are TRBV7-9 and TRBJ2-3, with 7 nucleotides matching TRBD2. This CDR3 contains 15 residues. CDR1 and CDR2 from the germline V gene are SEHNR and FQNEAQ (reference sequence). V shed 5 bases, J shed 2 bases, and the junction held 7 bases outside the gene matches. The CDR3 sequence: CASSPFGGSTDTQYF. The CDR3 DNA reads TGTGCCAGCAGCCCCTTCGGGGGGTCCACAGATACGCAGTATTTT.

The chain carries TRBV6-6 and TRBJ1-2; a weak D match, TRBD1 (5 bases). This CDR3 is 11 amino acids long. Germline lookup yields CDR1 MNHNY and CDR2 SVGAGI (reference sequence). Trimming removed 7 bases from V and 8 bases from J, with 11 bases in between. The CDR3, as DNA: TGTGCCAGCACCGCAGGGTTCGGCTACACCTTC. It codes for CASTAGFGYTF.

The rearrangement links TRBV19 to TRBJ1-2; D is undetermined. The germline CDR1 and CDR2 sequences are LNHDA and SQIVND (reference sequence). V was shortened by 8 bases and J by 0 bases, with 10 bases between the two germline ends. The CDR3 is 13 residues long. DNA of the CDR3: TGTGCCAGTCACAGAATACCTAACTATGGCTACACCTTC. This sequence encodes CASHRIPNYGYTF.

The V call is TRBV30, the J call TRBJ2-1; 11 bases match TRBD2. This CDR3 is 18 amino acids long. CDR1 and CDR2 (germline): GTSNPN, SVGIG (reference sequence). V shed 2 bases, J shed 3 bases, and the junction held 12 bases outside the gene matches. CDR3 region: CAWSPFDLAGGSYNEQFF. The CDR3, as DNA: TGTGCCTGGAGTCCCTTCGATTTAGCGGGGGGGAGCTACAATGAGCAGTTCTTC.

DNA of the CDR3: TGTGCCAGCAGCTCCGACAGGGGGGGGGAGCAGTTCTTC. Translation: CASSSDRGGEQFF. This chain joins TRBV7-2 and TRBJ2-1, with TRBD1 matching 9 bases. The trim removed 4 bases at V and 10 bases at J, leaving 5 bases unmatched. This CDR3 is built from 13 residues. Germline assignment: CDR1 SGHTA and CDR2 FQGNSA.

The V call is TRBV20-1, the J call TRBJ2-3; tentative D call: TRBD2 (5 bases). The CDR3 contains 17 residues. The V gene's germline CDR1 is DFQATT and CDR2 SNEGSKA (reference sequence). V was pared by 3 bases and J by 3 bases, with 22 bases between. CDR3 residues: CSASLLGSTGWTDTQYF. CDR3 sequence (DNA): TGCAGTGCTAGTTTGTTAGGATCGACGGGGTGGACAGATACGCAGTATTTT.

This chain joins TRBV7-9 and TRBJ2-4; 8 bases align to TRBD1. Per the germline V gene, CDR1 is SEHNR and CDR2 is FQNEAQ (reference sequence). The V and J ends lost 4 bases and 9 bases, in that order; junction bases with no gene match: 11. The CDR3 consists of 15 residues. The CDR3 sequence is CASSSPDRGDFIQYF. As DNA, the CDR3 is TGTGCCAGCAGCTCCCCCGACAGGGGAGATTTCATTCAGTACTTC.